This T cell receptor beta chain was identified in a study of response to subunit inactivated influenza vaccine. TCRdb analysed the RT-PCR reads with MiXCR anew, one entry per CDR3 protein. Here the sample spans roughly 780,000 distinct CDR3 sequences, under 20% being singletons. Concerning this clonotype itself: Its antigen is as yet unknown.

Findings and limits, study-wide: Authors suggested that a seasonal influenza vaccination recruits few new T cells each time.

Sequenced here: PBMCs from blood, sampled around 5 days after vaccination. This TCR was sampled from a man aged 50-59 years who received an inactivated influenza vaccine.

The CDR3 sequence is CASSLGRGWTRSYNEQFF. The CDR3 bases are TGTGCCAGCAGCTTAGGGAGGGGGTGGACGCGCTCCTACAATGAGCAGTTCTTC. V is TRBV11-2 and J is TRBJ2-1; either TRBD1 or TRBD2 may fit D (6 bases each). This CDR3 comprises 18 residues. V lost 1 base, J lost 0 bases, and 16 bases lay in between. CDR1 is SGHAT, CDR2 FQNNGV, per germline.